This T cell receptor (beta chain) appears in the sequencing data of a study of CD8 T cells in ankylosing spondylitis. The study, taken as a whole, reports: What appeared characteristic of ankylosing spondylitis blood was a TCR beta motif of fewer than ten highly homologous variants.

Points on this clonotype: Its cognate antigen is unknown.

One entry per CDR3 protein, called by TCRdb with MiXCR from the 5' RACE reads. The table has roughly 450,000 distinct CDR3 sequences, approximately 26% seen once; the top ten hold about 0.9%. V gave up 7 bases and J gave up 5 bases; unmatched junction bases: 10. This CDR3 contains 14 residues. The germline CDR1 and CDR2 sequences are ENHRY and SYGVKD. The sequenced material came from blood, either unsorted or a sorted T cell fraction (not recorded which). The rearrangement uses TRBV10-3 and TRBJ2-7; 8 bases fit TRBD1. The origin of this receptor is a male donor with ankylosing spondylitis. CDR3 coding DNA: TGTGCCATCAACAACAGGGGGGCTCGAGACGAGCAGTACTTC. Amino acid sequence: CAINNRGARDEQYF.